This T cell receptor (beta chain) was recovered during a study of response to subunit inactivated influenza vaccine. Germline CDR1 is SNHLY and CDR2 is FYNNEI. The ends were cut back, 8 bases at V and 8 bases at J, with 13 bases in the middle. The CDR3 sequence is 12 residues long. This clonotype has more than one count but fewer than ten. Its cognate antigen is unknown. Study findings and constraints: Few new T cells, the authors suggested, are recruited by each seasonal influenza vaccination.

TCRdb analysed the RT-PCR reads with MiXCR anew, one entry per CDR3 protein. This table holds under 550,000 distinct CDR3 sequences, 6.5% to 8% found once. The sequence came from a man aged 50 to 69 who received an inactivated influenza vaccine. The sequencing used PBMCs from blood, collected around 25 months after vaccination. The chain couples TRBV2 to TRBJ2-1; possible D gene TRBD1, 5 bases. This CDR3 reads CASCLAGHEQFF. Here the CDR3 DNA reads TGTGCCAGCTGCCTCGCAGGGCATGAGCAGTTCTTC.